What follows is one T cell receptor beta chain and its context. The assay was immunoSEQ multiplex PCR, and TCRdb's table has in-frame clones only and misses some. The repertoire includes about 170,000 clones, about 82% of them detected once, and 7.5% to 10% sits in the top ten. The data derive from a study of blood T cell repertoires in COVID-19. The CDR3 is made up of 12 amino acids. V shed 7 bases, J shed 8 bases, and the junction held 6 bases outside the gene matches. Germline loops: CDR1 MDHEN, CDR2 SYDVKM. The sample consisted of peripheral blood. The receptor was derived from a woman of 80 years or more with COVID-19, enrolled during active disease. The chain links TRBV28 to TRBJ1-2; 8 bases map to TRBD1. CDR3 nucleotide sequence: TGTGCCAGCAACCTACAGGGGGGAGGCTACACCTTC. Its protein product is CASNLQGGGYTF.